The 5 T cell receptor beta chains below all came from one sample that was sequenced in a study of blood T cell repertoires in COVID-19. Assay: immunoSEQ multiplex PCR; the TCRdb copy retains only in-frame clones and omits some. The data show around 140,000 clones, about 89% seen once. Material for sequencing was peripheral blood. These receptor sequences come from a man aged 50 to 60 with active or convalescent COVID-19.

The chain couples TRBV1 to TRBJ1-5; the D call in the table, TRBD1, was not verified against the DNA. TRBV1 has pseudogene status. This CDR3 has 15 residues. Here the CDR3 reads CTSSQVDRGNQPQHF. In nucleotides, the CDR3 is TGCACCAGCAGCCAAGTTGACAGGGGAAATCAGCCCCAGCATTTT.

The chain recombines TRBV19 with TRBJ1-4; D is possibly TRBD1 (6 bases). Germline-derived CDR1 and CDR2 are LNHDA and SQIVND (reference sequence). The CDR3 has 16 amino acids. Trimming pared 6 bases from V and 0 bases from J, leaving 14 bases between. DNA for the CDR3: TGTGCCAGTAGGACCCGGGACACCGCAACTAATGAAAAACTGTTTTTT. Encoded protein: CASRTRDTATNEKLFF.

This clone was detected only once. This chain connects TRBV9 to TRBJ2-2; D not resolved. Germline V gene lookup returns CDR1 SGDLS and CDR2 YYNGEE. The V end lost 0 bases, the J end lost 0 bases, and 21 bases lay between the germline ends. This CDR3 region has 20 residues. The CDR3 nucleotides read TGTGCCAGCAGCGTAGAGGCCAGGATTAAGTACGCCACGAACACCGGGGAGCTGTTTTTT. Its protein is CASSVEARIKYATNTGELFF.

The V call is TRBV15, the J call TRBJ1-1; D gene unclear. The CDR3 totals 13 residues. Trimming left V 0 bases short and J 6 bases short, with 8 bases between. The germline V gene encodes CDR1 LNHNV and CDR2 YYDKDF (reference sequence). CDR3 region: CATSRDLPAEAFF. CDR3 DNA: TGTGCCACCAGCAGAGATCTACCGGCTGAAGCTTTCTTT.

The V and J genes are TRBV4-2 and TRBJ2-5; 11 bases fit TRBD2. Germline lookup yields CDR1 LGHNA and CDR2 YNFKEQ. The V gene end was trimmed by 0 bases and the J gene end by 5 bases; junction bases not matched to a gene: 14. This CDR3 is 19 amino acids long. This CDR3 is CASSQEIRASGGLSETQYF. The CDR3 DNA is TGTGCCAGCAGCCAAGAGATAAGGGCTAGCGGGGGGTTATCGGAGACCCAGTACTTC.